The subject of this entry is one TCR beta chain. This specimen belongs to a study of control samples from healthy donors and cancer patients. Produced via immunoSEQ multiplex PCR; TCRdb's table is partial and in-frame only. The repertoire holds 90,000 to 150,000 clones, with approximately 88% as singletons. V lost 5 bases, J lost 9 bases, and 20 bases lay in between. This CDR3 has 15 residues. Germline V gene data show CDR1 as LNHDA and CDR2 as SQIVND (reference sequence). The gene calls are TRBV19 and TRBJ2-1, with D perhaps matching TRBD1 or TRBD2 (6 bases each). This clonotype was sampled from a man aged 35 to 55 in good health. Sequenced material: blood. CDR3 nucleotides: TGTGCCAGTAGTTCAAATGGGATAGGAGGGGGTGAGCAGTTCTTC. As protein: CASSSNGIGGGEQFF.